The clone carrying this TCR beta chain was seen once. Its antigen is as yet unknown. The CDR3 is 13 residues long. Germline V gene lookup returns CDR1 SQVTM and CDR2 ANQGSEA. The entry originates in a study of shared clonotypes between healthy human individuals. Study-level information: CD4 naive cells filled three plates per donor, CD4 memory three, CD8 naive two and CD8 memory one.

Original handling: ImmunoSEQ yielded junction-only sequences lacking quality scores, so filtering differed. Clones were read by immunoSEQ multiplex PCR, and TCRdb kept only the in-frame ones, dropping some. V, J and clone size reflect that table, while D and trimming were determined from the DNA. The sample holds 550,000 to 800,000 clones, less than 95% seen once. Whole-study results and caveats: Non-shared clonotypes were found to have lower generation probabilities than the clonotypes that were shared by all four of the sorted-subset donors.

The receptor's source is a man aged 18 to 30 in good health. Some clones in this sample may be carry-over from other donors' samples. V is TRBV29-1 and J is TRBJ2-5, with D unclear. The J call could be wrong; TRBJ2-7 is a better fit for the DNA end. The specimen was memory CD8+ T cells from PBMCs. The subset is: CD45RO+ cells pooled with CCR7-negative TemRA cells. CDR3 loop: CSVTIHGPYEQYF. DNA for the CDR3: TGCAGCGTTACAATCCATGGGCCCTACGAGCAGTACTTC.